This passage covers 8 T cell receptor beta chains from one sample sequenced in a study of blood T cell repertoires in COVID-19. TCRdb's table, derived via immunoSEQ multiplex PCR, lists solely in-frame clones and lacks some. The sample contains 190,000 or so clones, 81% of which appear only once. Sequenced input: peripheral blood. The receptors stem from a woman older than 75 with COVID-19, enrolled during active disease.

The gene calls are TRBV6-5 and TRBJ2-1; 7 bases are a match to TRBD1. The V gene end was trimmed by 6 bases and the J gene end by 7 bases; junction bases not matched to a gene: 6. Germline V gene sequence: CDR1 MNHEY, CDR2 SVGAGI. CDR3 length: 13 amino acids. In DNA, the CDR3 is TGTGCCAGCAGCCACAGACAGGGAAATGAGCAGTTCTTC. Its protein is CASSHRQGNEQFF.

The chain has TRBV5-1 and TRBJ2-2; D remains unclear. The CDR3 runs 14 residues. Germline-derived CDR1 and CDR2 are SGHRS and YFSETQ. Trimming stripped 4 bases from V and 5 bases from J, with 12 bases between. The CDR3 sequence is CASSLEAETGELFF. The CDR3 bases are TGCGCCAGCAGCCTAGAGGCGGAGACCGGGGAGCTGTTTTTT.

CDR3 residues: CASSQDLLGRDPYNEQFF. The CDR3 coding sequence is TGTGCCAGCAGCCAAGATCTATTGGGGCGGGATCCTTATAATGAGCAGTTCTTC. V gene TRBV3-1 (or the pseudogene TRBV3-2) combines with J gene TRBJ2-1; D may be TRBD2 (6 bases). Trimming removed 0 bases from V and 7 bases from J, with 22 bases in between. This CDR3 is built from 18 residues. Germline V lookup: CDR1 LGHDT, CDR2 YNNKEL (reference sequence).

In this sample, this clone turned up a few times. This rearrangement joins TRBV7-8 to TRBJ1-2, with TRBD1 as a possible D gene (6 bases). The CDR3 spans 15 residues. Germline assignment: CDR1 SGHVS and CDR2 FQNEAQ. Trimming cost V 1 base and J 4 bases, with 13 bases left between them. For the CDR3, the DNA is TGTGCCAGCAGCTTAGATGGCAGGGGTCTCTATGGCTACACCTTC. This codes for CASSLDGRGLYGYTF.

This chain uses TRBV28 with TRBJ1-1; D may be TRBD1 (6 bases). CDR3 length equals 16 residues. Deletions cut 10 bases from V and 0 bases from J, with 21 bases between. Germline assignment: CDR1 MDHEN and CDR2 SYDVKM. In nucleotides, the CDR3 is TGTGCCACCATCGTACCGGGACATAGTATGAACACTGAAGCTTTCTTT. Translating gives CATIVPGHSMNTEAFF. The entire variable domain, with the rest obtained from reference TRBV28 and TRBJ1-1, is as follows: DVKVTQSSRYLVKRTGEKVFLECVQDMDHENMFWYRQDPGLGLRLIYFSYDVKMKEKGDIPEGYSVSREKKERFSLILESASTNQTSMYLCATIVPGHSMNTEAFFGQGTRLTVV.

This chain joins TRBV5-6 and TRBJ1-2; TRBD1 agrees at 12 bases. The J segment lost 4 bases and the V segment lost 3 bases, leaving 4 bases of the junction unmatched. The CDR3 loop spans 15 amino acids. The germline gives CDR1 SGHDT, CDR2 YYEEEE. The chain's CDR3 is CASSYRDRGPYGYTF. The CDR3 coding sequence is TGTGCCAGCAGCTACCGGGACAGGGGGCCCTATGGCTACACCTTC. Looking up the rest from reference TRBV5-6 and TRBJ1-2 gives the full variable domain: DAGVTQSPTHLIKTRGQQVTLRCSPKSGHDTVSWYQQALGQGPQFIFQYYEEEERQRGNFPDRFSGHQFPNYSSELNVNALLLGDSALYLCASSYRDRGPYGYTFGSGTRLTVV.

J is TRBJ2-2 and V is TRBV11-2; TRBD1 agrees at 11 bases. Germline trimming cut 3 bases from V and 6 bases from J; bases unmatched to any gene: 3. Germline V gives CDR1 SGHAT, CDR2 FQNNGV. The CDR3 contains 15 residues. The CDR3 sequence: CASSFLGQGAGELFF. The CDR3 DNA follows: TGTGCCAGCAGCTTTCTGGGACAGGGGGCCGGGGAGCTGTTTTTT.

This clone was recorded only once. CDR3 nucleotide sequence: TGCGCCAGCAGCACGGGAGACAGGGATCGCAATGAGCAGTTCTTC. This gives the protein CASSTGDRDRNEQFF. The V call is TRBV5-1, the J call TRBJ2-1; a possible D gene is TRBD1 (7 bases). Germline CDR1 reads SGHRS; CDR2 reads YFSETQ. The V end was cut by 4 bases, the J end by 6 bases, with 17 bases between. The CDR3 is made up of 15 amino acids.